This T cell receptor (beta chain) comes out of a study of T-cell reconstitution after alpha-beta-depleted transplantation in children. Study-level findings and limits: The main origin of T-cell counts and diversity one year after transplant was newly produced T cells. The origin of high day-60 TCRbeta diversity in some patients lay in surviving recipient T cells and thymic progenitors.

Turning to this clonotype: Its antigen is unidentified.

Researchers prepared the TCRbeta library using unique molecular identifiers, the study reports. In TCRdb, the PCR reads were re-called with MiXCR into one record per CDR3 protein. The sample lists hundreds of thousands of distinct CDR3 sequences, 13% occurring once. V was pared by 6 bases and J by 6 bases, with 15 bases between. Germline V CDR1 and CDR2: SNHLY, FYNNEI. This CDR3 has 14 residues. This clonotype originated in a male patient between 10 and 17 years old who had a stem cell transplant for acute myeloid leukemia, so the T cells may come from the graft donor. The V gene is TRBV2, the J gene TRBJ2-1, with a weak D call TRBD2 (7 bases). This specimen was PBMCs, mostly from graft donor cells, taken 360 days after TCRalphabeta/CD19-depleted stem cell transplant. This CDR3 reads CASRDEGGFNEQFF. DNA for the CDR3: TGTGCCAGCAGGGACGAGGGGGGGTTCAATGAGCAGTTCTTC.